This T cell receptor (beta chain) was sequenced during a study of cytomegalovirus exposure and HLA in healthy donors. Study summary: Unique TCR beta sequences numbering around 110 million came from 150 million to 200 million T cells in an earlier analysis.

The PCR employed 60 Vbeta primers together with 13 Jbeta primers. In the original workflow: There were about 88 million unique TCR beta chains by a later count, and about 12 million of them were shared. Assay: immunoSEQ multiplex PCR; the TCRdb copy retains only in-frame clones and omits some. V and J calls and clone size follow that table, whereas D and trimming were derived from the DNA. The sample shows about 120,000 clones, around four fifths of them seen only once. Germline assignment: CDR1 LNHNV and CDR2 YYDKDF (reference sequence). Trimming cost V 1 base and J 3 bases; bases outside gene matches: 12. The CDR3 consists of 19 residues. This clone was recorded a few times.

Sequenced sample: PBMCs. The gene calls are TRBV15 and TRBJ2-2; 9 nucleotides match TRBD1. This sequence was found in a man between 60 and 75 years old in good health and CMV-seropositive. The CDR3 protein is CATSRGSFFGTGYTGELFF. CDR3 coding DNA: TGTGCCACCAGCAGAGGTTCTTTTTTCGGGACAGGGTACACCGGGGAGCTGTTTTTT.